A selection of T cell receptor beta chains follows, all from one sample in a study of CD8+CD57+ T cells in acquired aplastic anemia. TCRdb itself ran the reads through MiXCR, one entry per CDR3 protein. The sample lists tens of thousands of distinct CDR3 sequences; about three quarters were seen once. The specimen sequenced was sorted CD4+, CD8+, or CD8+CD57+ T cells (not recorded which) from PBMCs. The receptors originated from a human donor with aplastic anemia. Both conserved end residues are part of each CDR3. The D gene is left open where the match is weak. Size is omitted from some rows. Given values are once, few, many or a class for expanded clones.

J gene: TRBJ1-6
clone size: .
V gene: TRBV10-3
D gene: .
CDR3 protein: CAIRGPLDSPLHF
CDR3 DNA: TGTGCCATCAGGGGACCCCTGGATTCACCCCTCCACTTT

J gene: TRBJ2-5
clone size: .
V gene: TRBV5-6
D gene: .
CDR3 protein: CASSLGQREETQYF
CDR3 DNA: TGTGCCAGCAGCTTAGGCCAGAGGGAAGAGACCCAGTACTTC

J gene: TRBJ2-1
clone size: many
V gene: TRBV7-3
D gene: .
CDR3 protein: CASSDRAYNEQFF
CDR3 DNA: TGTGCCAGCAGCGACAGAGCCTACAATGAGCAGTTCTTC

J gene: TRBJ1-1
clone size: once
V gene: TRBV11-3
D gene: .
CDR3 protein: CASSLVRSGTEAFF
CDR3 DNA: TGTGCCAGCAGCTTAGTGAGGAGCGGCACTGAAGCTTTCTTT

J gene: TRBJ2-5
clone size: .
V gene: TRBV20-1
D gene: TRBD2
CDR3 protein: CSARTTSGQETQYF
CDR3 DNA: TGCAGTGCTAGAACTACTAGCGGACAAGAGACCCAGTACTTC

J gene: TRBJ2-7
clone size: once
V gene: TRBV20-1
D gene: .
CDR3 protein: CSAREGLYEQYF
CDR3 DNA: TGCAGTGCTAGAGAAGGACTCTACGAGCAGTACTTC

J gene: TRBJ2-1
clone size: .
V gene: TRBV7-2
D gene: TRBD1
CDR3 protein: CASSPDRVNEQFF
CDR3 DNA: TGTGCCAGCAGCCCGGACAGGGTCAATGAGCAGTTCTTC

J gene: TRBJ1-2
clone size: .
V gene: TRBV10-1
D gene: .
CDR3 protein: CASVVRGYTF
CDR3 DNA: TGCGCCAGCGTCGTCAGGGGCTACACCTTC

J gene: TRBJ2-5
clone size: .
V gene: TRBV15
D gene: .
CDR3 protein: CASSLRGTWTEQETQYF
CDR3 DNA: TGTGCCAGCAGCTTACGCGGGACATGGACAGAGCAAGAGACCCAGTACTTC

J gene: TRBJ2-3
clone size: .
V gene: TRBV25-1
D gene: .
CDR3 protein: CASSDVQGLEDTQYF
CDR3 DNA: TGTGCCAGCAGTGATGTACAGGGCCTTGAAGATACGCAGTATTTT

J gene: TRBJ2-1
clone size: once
V gene: TRBV19
D gene: TRBD2
CDR3 protein: CASSILGLAENEQFF
CDR3 DNA: TGTGCCAGTAGTATTCTAGGACTAGCGGAAAATGAGCAGTTCTTC

J gene: TRBJ1-4
clone size: many
V gene: TRBV7-2
D gene: TRBD1
CDR3 protein: CASGPGQGFEKLFF
CDR3 DNA: TGTGCCAGCGGACCGGGACAGGGGTTCGAAAAACTGTTTTTT

J gene: TRBJ2-7
clone size: .
V gene: TRBV11-1
D gene: TRBD1
CDR3 protein: CASSPIPGQRSSYEQYF
CDR3 DNA: TGTGCCAGCAGCCCAATCCCGGGACAGAGAAGCTCCTACGAGCAGTACTTC

J gene: TRBJ1-2
clone size: .
V gene: TRBV19
D gene: .
CDR3 protein: CASRMSILNYGYTF
CDR3 DNA: TGTGCCAGTAGAATGAGTATTCTCAACTATGGCTACACCTTC

J gene: TRBJ2-2
clone size: .
V gene: TRBV2
D gene: .
CDR3 protein: CASSVQRQITGELFF
CDR3 DNA: TGTGCCAGCAGCGTCCAGCGGCAAATCACCGGGGAGCTGTTTTTT

J gene: TRBJ2-5
clone size: few
V gene: TRBV15
D gene: TRBD2
CDR3 protein: CATGGHPQGTQYF
CDR3 DNA: TGTGCCACGGGAGGGCACCCCCAGGGGACCCAGTACTTC

J gene: TRBJ2-7
clone size: .
V gene: TRBV2
D gene: .
CDR3 protein: CASVLGRVEQYF
CDR3 DNA: TGTGCCAGCGTCCTGGGGCGGGTCGAGCAGTACTTC

J gene: TRBJ2-7
clone size: .
V gene: TRBV15
D gene: .
CDR3 protein: CATSKDPGWEQYF
CDR3 DNA: TGTGCCACCAGCAAAGATCCTGGGTGGGAGCAGTACTTC

J gene: TRBJ1-6
clone size: few
V gene: TRBV25-1
D gene: .
CDR3 protein: CASSEPNSPLHF
CDR3 DNA: TGTGCCAGCAGTGAACCCAATTCACCCCTCCACTTT

J gene: TRBJ2-5
clone size: many
V gene: TRBV12-3/TRBV12-4
D gene: .
CDR3 protein: CASSLLTLAGVVTQYF
CDR3 DNA: TGTGCCAGCAGCCTTCTGACCCTCGCCGGAGTTGTGACCCAGTACTTC

J gene: TRBJ2-7
clone size: .
V gene: TRBV7-9
D gene: .
CDR3 protein: CASSPVGDYEQYF
CDR3 DNA: TGTGCCAGCAGCCCAGTCGGGGACTACGAGCAGTACTTC

J gene: TRBJ1-2
clone size: .
V gene: TRBV2
D gene: .
CDR3 protein: CASSEGQSLAGYTF
CDR3 DNA: TGTGCCAGCAGTGAAGGGCAGAGTTTGGCTGGCTACACCTTC

J gene: TRBJ2-1
clone size: .
V gene: TRBV7-9
D gene: TRBD2
CDR3 protein: CASSATSDEQFF
CDR3 DNA: TGTGCCAGCAGCGCCACTAGCGATGAGCAGTTCTTC

J gene: TRBJ1-5
clone size: .
V gene: TRBV6-1
D gene: .
CDR3 protein: CASSDSAGSNQPQHF
CDR3 DNA: TGTGCCAGCAGTGATTCCGCCGGTAGCAATCAGCCCCAGCATTTT

J gene: TRBJ2-1
clone size: .
V gene: TRBV7-7
D gene: TRBD1
CDR3 protein: CAIPGQGNNEQFF
CDR3 DNA: TGTGCTATCCCGGGACAGGGGAACAATGAGCAGTTCTTC

J gene: TRBJ2-7
clone size: .
V gene: TRBV20-1
D gene: .
CDR3 protein: CSARPFRRSYEQYF
CDR3 DNA: TGCAGTGCTAGACCCTTTCGGCGATCCTACGAGCAGTACTTC

J gene: TRBJ1-2
clone size: few
V gene: TRBV25-1
D gene: TRBD1
CDR3 protein: CASSEYAGTGRGYTF
CDR3 DNA: TGTGCCAGCAGTGAATATGCCGGGACAGGGCGCGGCTACACCTTC